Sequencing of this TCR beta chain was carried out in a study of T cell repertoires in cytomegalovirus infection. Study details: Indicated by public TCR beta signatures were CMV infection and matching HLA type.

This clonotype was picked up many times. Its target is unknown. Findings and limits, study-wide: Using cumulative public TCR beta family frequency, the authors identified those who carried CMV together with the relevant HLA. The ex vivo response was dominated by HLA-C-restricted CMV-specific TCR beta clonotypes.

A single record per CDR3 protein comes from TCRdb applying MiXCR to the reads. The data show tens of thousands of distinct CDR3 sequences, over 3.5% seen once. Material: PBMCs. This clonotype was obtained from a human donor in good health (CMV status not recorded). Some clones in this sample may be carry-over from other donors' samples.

Here the CDR3 reads CASSPTSGTLDYEQYF. The CDR3 DNA reads as TGTGCCAGCAGCCCGACTAGCGGGACGTTAGACTACGAGCAGTACTTC. This sequence joins TRBV4-2 and TRBJ2-7; 11 positions agree with TRBD2. Trimming cost V 4 bases and J 3 bases; bases outside gene matches: 8. Germline V lookup: CDR1 LGHNA, CDR2 YNFKEQ. The CDR3 covers 16 residues.